This T cell receptor beta chain stems from a study of Graves' ophthalmopathy and Graves' hyperthyroidism. TCR beta CDR3 amplification used RNA transcripts. HTBI primers primed a first-round RT-PCR, and a second-round multiplex PCR followed. Each CDR3 protein gets one entry after TCRdb re-called the multiplex PCR reads with MiXCR. The data contain hundreds of thousands of distinct CDR3 sequences, around 40% of them singletons. The study excluded patients with other autoimmune diseases, uncontrolled infections, pregnancy or lactation. The CDR3 runs 16 residues. CDR1 is SGHVS, CDR2 FQNEAQ, per germline. The V end lost 4 bases, the J end lost 10 bases, and 20 bases lay between the germline ends. Notes on the study in general: Also, most clonotypes expanded in the thyroid above 0.001 frequency appeared in blood. Ophthalmopathy progression was predicted by the model at about 70% sensitivity and 72.22% specificity.

Many counts were recorded for this clonotype. Antigen unknown. This TCR was recovered from an adult man with Graves' ophthalmopathy. Material: peripheral blood. The V gene is TRBV7-8, the J gene TRBJ1-6; the D gene is possibly TRBD1 (5 bases). The CDR3 spells CASSSGGRSPGSPLHF. The CDR3 DNA reads TGTGCCAGCAGCTCGGGGGGACGAAGTCCCGGATCACCCCTCCACTTT.